This is a list of T cell receptor beta chains from one sample in a study of CD8 T cells in Susac syndrome. TCRdb used MiXCR to reprocess the immunoSEQ multiplex PCR reads, holding one entry per CDR3 protein. This table holds approximately 100,000 distinct CDR3 sequences, around 90% found once. What was sequenced was CD4+ T cells from PBMCs. The origin of the receptors is a human donor in good health. Each CDR3 is given with its conserved first and last residue. D genes are given only for firm matches. The size field is filled for only some rows; it gives once, few, many or a size class.

CDR3 DNA,CDR3 protein,D gene,clone size,J gene,V gene
TGCGCCAGCAGCCTGTACGAGGCCTACGAGCAGTACTTC,CASSLYEAYEQYF,NA,NA,TRBJ2-7,TRBV5-1
TGCAGCGCCTTCGGGAGAGGGGGCGCAGATACGCAGTATTTT,CSAFGRGGADTQYF,NA,NA,TRBJ2-3,TRBV29-1
TGTGCCAGCAGGGGGGACCTACTTAGCAATCAGCCCCAGCATTTT,CASRGDLLSNQPQHF,NA,NA,TRBJ1-5,TRBV2
TGTGCCAGCAGCCAAGCGGGAACTTACACCTTC,CASSQAGTYTF,NA,NA,TRBJ1-2,TRBV14
TGCGCCAGCAGCCAAGTACCCAGCGGGACTAGCTCCTACAATGAGCAGTTCTTC,CASSQVPSGTSSYNEQFF,TRBD2,NA,TRBJ2-1,TRBV4-3
TGTGCCAGCAGCCCAAATAATAAAGCCACTGAAGCTTTCTTT,CASSPNNKATEAFF,NA,NA,TRBJ1-1,TRBV12-3/TRBV12-4
TGTGCCAGCAGCCCGCCGACAGGGGCGAGGAACACTGAAGCTTTCTTT,CASSPPTGARNTEAFF,TRBD1,NA,TRBJ1-1,TRBV7-9
TGTGCCAGCAGCCCTGGACAGGGGGCAATTCGAGACACCATATATTTT,CASSPGQGAIRDTIYF,TRBD1,NA,TRBJ1-3,TRBV16
TGTGCCAGCAGCTTAGTAGCGGGAGGGTCCAATGAGCAGTTCTTC,CASSLVAGGSNEQFF,TRBD2,NA,TRBJ2-1,TRBV7-2
TGTGCCAGCAGCTCCACACCGGATCCCTACAATGAGCAGTTCTTC,CASSSTPDPYNEQFF,NA,NA,TRBJ2-1,TRBV7-2
TGCAGTGCCAGAGTCCCAGGGCGGGAGACCCAGTACTTC,CSARVPGRETQYF,NA,NA,TRBJ2-5,TRBV20-1
TGTGCCAGCAGGGGGGACATCTCCTACGAGCAGTACTTC,CASRGDISYEQYF,NA,NA,TRBJ2-7,TRBV27
TGCGCCAGCAGTACCGCCTGGTTAGACGGGGCCAACGTCCTGACTTTC,CASSTAWLDGANVLTF,NA,NA,TRBJ2-6,TRBV10-2
TGTGCCAGCAGTTACAGGGAAGAGACCCAGTACTTC,CASSYREETQYF,NA,NA,TRBJ2-5,TRBV2
TGTGCCAGCAGCTCGACTAGCGGGAGTGGGAATGAGCAGTTCTTC,CASSSTSGSGNEQFF,TRBD2,NA,TRBJ2-1,TRBV7-8
TGTGCCAGCAGCTTAAATTATGGCAAAACCAATGAGCAGTTCTTC,CASSLNYGKTNEQFF,NA,NA,TRBJ2-1,TRBV7-2
TGCGCCAGCAGCCAAGTCAACTCGGGACAGCCTGAGCAGTACTTC,CASSQVNSGQPEQYF,TRBD1,few,TRBJ2-7,TRBV4-3
TGTGCCAGCAGCTTATCAGGGGTCCCAGATACGCAGTATTTT,CASSLSGVPDTQYF,NA,NA,TRBJ2-3,TRBV7-9
TGTGCCAGCAGTGACTGGGGGCAGCCCCACAATGAGCAGTTCTTC,CASSDWGQPHNEQFF,NA,NA,TRBJ2-1,TRBV6-1
TGTGCCACCAGCAGAGATCCTCCGGGAGCGACAGGGGAATATGGCTACACCTTC,CATSRDPPGATGEYGYTF,TRBD1,once,TRBJ1-2,TRBV15
TGTGCCAGTAGTATAGAGGTTTCTATCTATGGCTACACCTTC,CASSIEVSIYGYTF,NA,NA,TRBJ1-2,TRBV19
TGTGCCAGCGTCAGGGGGGCCCAAGAGACCCAGTACTTC,CASVRGAQETQYF,NA,NA,TRBJ2-5,TRBV12-3/TRBV12-4
TGTGCCAGCAGCCTGGGACGGCGGGGCACCGGGGAGCTGTTTTTT,CASSLGRRGTGELFF,NA,NA,TRBJ2-2,TRBV11-2
TGTGCCAGCAGCGAGATCCCCCCACCGTTACGACTCGAAGCTTTCTTT,CASSEIPPPLRLEAFF,NA,NA,TRBJ1-1,TRBV25-1
TGTGCCAGCAGAACAGTGGGTGTAGCGGGACCGAACACCGGGGAGCTGTTTTTT,CASRTVGVAGPNTGELFF,TRBD2,NA,TRBJ2-2,TRBV6-2/TRBV6-3
TGTGCCACCTCACGATTGGGGGTAGCTAAATCCAATGAGCAGTTCTTC,CATSRLGVAKSNEQFF,NA,NA,TRBJ2-1,TRBV19
TGTGCCAGCAGACCCCAAGGACAGCCGAACACTGAAGCTTTCTTT,CASRPQGQPNTEAFF,NA,NA,TRBJ1-1,TRBV3-1
TGTGCCAGCAGCTTAGGGACAGTGGCCAGGGGCTACACCTTC,CASSLGTVARGYTF,TRBD1,NA,TRBJ1-2,TRBV12-3/TRBV12-4
TGCAGTGCTACCTCCAGACAGGGGATCCACTACGAGCAGTACTTC,CSATSRQGIHYEQYF,TRBD1,NA,TRBJ2-7,TRBV20-1
TGCAGTGCTAGGACGGGAGTCAGCGTGGCGACCCAGTACTTC,CSARTGVSVATQYF,NA,NA,TRBJ2-5,TRBV20-1
TGTGCCAGCAGCTTATCGAGCGGGAGGACCGGGGAGCTGTTTTTT,CASSLSSGRTGELFF,TRBD2,once,TRBJ2-2,TRBV7-8